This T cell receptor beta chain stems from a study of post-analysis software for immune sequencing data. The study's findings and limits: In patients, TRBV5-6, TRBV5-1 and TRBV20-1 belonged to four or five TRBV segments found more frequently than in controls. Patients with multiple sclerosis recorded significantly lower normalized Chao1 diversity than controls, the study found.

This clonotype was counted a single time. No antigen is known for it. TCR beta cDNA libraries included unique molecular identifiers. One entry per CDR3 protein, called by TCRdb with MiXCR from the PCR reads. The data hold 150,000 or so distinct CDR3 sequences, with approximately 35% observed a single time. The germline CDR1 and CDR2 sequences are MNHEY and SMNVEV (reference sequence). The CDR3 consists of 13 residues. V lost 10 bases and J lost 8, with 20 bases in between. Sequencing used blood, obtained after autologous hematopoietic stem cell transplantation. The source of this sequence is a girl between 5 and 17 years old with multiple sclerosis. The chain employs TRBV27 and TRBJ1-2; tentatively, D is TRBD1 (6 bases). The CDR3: CATLGPDRIGYTF. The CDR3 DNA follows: TGTGCCACCCTGGGGCCCGACAGGATCGGCTACACCTTC.